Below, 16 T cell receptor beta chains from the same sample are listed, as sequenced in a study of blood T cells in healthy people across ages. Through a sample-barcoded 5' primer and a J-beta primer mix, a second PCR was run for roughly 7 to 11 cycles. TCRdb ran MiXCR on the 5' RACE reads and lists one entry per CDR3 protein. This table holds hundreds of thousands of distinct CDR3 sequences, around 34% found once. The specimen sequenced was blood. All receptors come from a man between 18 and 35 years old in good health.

The CDR3 region is CSARGLGQGPNYGYTF. CDR3 bases: TGCAGTGCTAGAGGGCTGGGACAGGGTCCTAACTATGGCTACACCTTC. The chain is built from TRBV20-1 and TRBJ1-2, with 9 bases matching TRBD1. V dropped 1 base and J dropped 0; count of bases not matched to a gene: 6. Germline values: CDR1 DFQATT, CDR2 SNEGSKA (reference sequence). The length of the CDR3 is 16 residues.

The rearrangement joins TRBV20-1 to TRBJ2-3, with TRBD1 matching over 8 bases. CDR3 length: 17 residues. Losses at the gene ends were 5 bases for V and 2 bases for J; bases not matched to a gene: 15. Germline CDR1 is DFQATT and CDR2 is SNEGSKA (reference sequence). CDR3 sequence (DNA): TGCAGTGCTGACGGACAGGGCCGAGAGGATTTCACAGATACGCAGTATTTT. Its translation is CSADGQGREDFTDTQYF.

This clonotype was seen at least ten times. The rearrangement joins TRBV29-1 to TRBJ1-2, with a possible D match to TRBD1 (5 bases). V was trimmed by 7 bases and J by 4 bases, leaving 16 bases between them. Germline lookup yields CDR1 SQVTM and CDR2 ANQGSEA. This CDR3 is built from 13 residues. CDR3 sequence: CSAGGGRAYGYTF. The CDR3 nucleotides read TGCAGCGCGGGTGGGGGACGGGCCTATGGCTACACCTTC.

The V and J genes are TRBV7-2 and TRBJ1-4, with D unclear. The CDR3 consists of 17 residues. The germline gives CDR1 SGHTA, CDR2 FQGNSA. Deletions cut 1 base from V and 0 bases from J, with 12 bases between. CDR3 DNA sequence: TGTGCCAGCAGCTTAGGAGAGGGCAAACCAACTAATGAAAAACTGTTTTTT. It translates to CASSLGEGKPTNEKLFF.

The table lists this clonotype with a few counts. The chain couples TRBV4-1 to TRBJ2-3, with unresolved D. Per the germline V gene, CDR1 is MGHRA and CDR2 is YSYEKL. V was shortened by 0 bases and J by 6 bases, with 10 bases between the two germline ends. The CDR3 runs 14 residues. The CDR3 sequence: CASSQEAKWDTQYF. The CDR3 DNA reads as TGCGCCAGCAGCCAAGAGGCTAAATGGGATACGCAGTATTTT.

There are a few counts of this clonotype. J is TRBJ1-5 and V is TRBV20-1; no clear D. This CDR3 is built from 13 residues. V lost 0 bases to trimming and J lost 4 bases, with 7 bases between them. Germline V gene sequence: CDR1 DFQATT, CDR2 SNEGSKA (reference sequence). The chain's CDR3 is CSARDQGNQPQHF. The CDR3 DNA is TGCAGTGCTAGAGATCAAGGGAATCAGCCCCAGCATTTT.

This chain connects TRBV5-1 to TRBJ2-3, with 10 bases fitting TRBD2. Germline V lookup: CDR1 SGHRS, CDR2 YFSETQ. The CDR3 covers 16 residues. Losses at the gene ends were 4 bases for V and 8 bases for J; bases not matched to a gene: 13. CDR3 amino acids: CASSPRKAGGSGTQYF. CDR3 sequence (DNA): TGCGCCAGCAGCCCCCGGAAAGCGGGGGGGAGCGGTACGCAGTATTTT. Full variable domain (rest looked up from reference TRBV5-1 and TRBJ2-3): KAGVTQTPRYLIKTRGQQVTLSCSPISGHRSVSWYQQTPGQGLQFLFEYFSETQRNKGNFPGRFSGRQFSNSRSEMNVSTLELGDSALYLCASSPRKAGGSGTQYFGPGTRLTVL.

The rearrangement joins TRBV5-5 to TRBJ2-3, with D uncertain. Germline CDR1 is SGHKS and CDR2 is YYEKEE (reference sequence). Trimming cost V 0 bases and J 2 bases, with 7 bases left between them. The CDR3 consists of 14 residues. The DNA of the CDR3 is TGTGCCAGCAGCTTGGAGGAGATCACAGATACGCAGTATTTT. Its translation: CASSLEEITDTQYF.

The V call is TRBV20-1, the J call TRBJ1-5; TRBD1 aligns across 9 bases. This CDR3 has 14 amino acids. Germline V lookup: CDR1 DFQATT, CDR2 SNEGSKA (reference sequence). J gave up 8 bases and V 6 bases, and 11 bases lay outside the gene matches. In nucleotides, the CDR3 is TGCAGTGCGAAAACAGGGGGCGAGTTCGAGCCCCAGCATTTT. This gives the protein CSAKTGGEFEPQHF.

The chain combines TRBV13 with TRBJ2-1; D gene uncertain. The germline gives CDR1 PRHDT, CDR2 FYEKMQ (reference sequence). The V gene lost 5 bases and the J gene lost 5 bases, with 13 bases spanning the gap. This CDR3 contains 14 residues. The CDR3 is CASSQYTEDNEQFF. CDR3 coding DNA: TGTGCCAGCAGCCAATATACAGAAGACAATGAGCAGTTCTTC. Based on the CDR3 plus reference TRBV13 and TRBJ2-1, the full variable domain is AAGVIQSPRHLIKEKRETATLKCYPIPRHDTVYWYQQGPGQDPQFLISFYEKMQSDKGSIPDRFSAQQFSDYHSELNMSSLELGDSALYFCASSQYTEDNEQFFGPGTRLTVL.

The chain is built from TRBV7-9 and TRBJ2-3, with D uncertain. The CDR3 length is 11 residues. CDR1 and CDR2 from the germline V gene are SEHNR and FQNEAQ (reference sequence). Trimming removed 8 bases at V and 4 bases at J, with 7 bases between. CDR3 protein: CASALADTQYF. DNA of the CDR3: TGTGCCAGCGCTCTGGCAGATACGCAGTATTTT.

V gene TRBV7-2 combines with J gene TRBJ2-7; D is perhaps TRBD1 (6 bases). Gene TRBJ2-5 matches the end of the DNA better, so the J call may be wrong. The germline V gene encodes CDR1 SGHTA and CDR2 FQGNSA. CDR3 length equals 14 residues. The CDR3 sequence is CASSLAGTKETQYF. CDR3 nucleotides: TGTGCCAGCAGCTTAGCCGGGACAAAGGAGACCCAGTACTTC.

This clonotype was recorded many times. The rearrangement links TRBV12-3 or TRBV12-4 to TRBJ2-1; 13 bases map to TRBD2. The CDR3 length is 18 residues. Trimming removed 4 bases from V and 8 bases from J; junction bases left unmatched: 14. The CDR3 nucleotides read TGTGCCAGCAGTTCCCGAAAACGATTGACTAGCGGGGGGTATGAGCAGTTCTTC. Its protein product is CASSSRKRLTSGGYEQFF.

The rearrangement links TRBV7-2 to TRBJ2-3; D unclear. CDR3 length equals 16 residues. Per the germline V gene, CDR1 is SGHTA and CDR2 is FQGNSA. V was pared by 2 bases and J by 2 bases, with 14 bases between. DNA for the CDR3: TGTGCCAGCAGCTTATCGGTGGGGTCAGACACAGATACGCAGTATTTT. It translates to CASSLSVGSDTDTQYF.

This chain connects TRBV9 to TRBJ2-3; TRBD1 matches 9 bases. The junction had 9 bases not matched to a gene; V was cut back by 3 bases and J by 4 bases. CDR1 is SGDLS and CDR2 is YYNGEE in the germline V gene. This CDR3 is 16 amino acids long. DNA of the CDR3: TGTGCCAGCAGCGGTTCGGGGACAGGGAGTTCAGATACGCAGTATTTT. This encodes CASSGSGTGSSDTQYF.

This chain's CDR3 is CSATLGPDIQYF. CDR3 nucleotide sequence: TGCAGTGCTACACTCGGCCCTGACATTCAGTACTTC. The V call is TRBV20-1, the J call TRBJ2-4; D remains unclear. CDR3 length equals 12 residues. V was pared by 4 bases and J by 8 bases, with 12 bases between. Looked up from germline, CDR1 is DFQATT and CDR2 is SNEGSKA (reference sequence).